This record concerns one T cell receptor beta chain sequence. The V segment lost 4 bases and the J segment 0 bases; nucleotides outside the gene matches: 4. This CDR3 spans 16 amino acids. The germline V gene encodes CDR1 MNHEY and CDR2 SMNVEV (reference sequence). This sample is drawn from a study of blood T cell repertoires in COVID-19. Study summary: The United States, Italy and Spain provided the acute and convalescent COVID-19 samples. PBMCs, B-cell-depleted T cells, or T cells provided the cDNA or gDNA that made up the material.

Data came from immunoSEQ multiplex PCR; TCRdb stores just in-frame clones and leaves some out. The sample includes roughly 250,000 clones, approximately 90% of them seen just once. V gene TRBV27 combines with J gene TRBJ2-5, with 11 bases aligning to TRBD2. Sequenced sample: peripheral blood. The TCR comes from a man aged 25-45 years with acute or convalescent COVID-19. In DNA, the CDR3 is TGTGCCAGCAGTTCAAGACTAGCGGGGTACCAAGAGACCCAGTACTTC. Amino acid sequence: CASSSRLAGYQETQYF.